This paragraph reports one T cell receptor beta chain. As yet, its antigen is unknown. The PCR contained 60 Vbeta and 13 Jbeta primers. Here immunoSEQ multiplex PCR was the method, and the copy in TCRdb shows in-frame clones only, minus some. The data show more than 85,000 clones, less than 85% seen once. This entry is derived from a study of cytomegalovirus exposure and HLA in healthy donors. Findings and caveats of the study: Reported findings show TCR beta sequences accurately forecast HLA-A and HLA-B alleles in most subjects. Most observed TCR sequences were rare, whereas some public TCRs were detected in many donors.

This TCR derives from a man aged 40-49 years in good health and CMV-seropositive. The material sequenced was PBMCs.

The CDR3 sequence is CASSGGGDTQYF. In DNA form, the CDR3 reads TGTGCCAGCAGCGGGGGGGGAGATACGCAGTATTTT. J is TRBJ2-3 and V is TRBV9, with 7 bases lining up with TRBD2. The CDR3 extends over 12 amino acids. Germline V gene lookup returns CDR1 SGDLS and CDR2 YYNGEE. The V gene end was trimmed by 3 bases and the J gene end by 5 bases; junction bases not matched to a gene: 0.